This is a list of T cell receptor beta chains from one sample in a study of shared T cell receptors in the human thymus. The assay was immunoSEQ multiplex PCR, and TCRdb's table has in-frame clones only and misses some. This sample has more than 550,000 clones; 70% to 90% occur once, and the top ten carry more than 0.01%. These same records also appear under a second study, on human thymus T cells.

Sequencing was performed on thymocytes. Source of these receptors: a girl under three years old with a congenital heart defect. The CDR3 runs from the conserved cysteine through the conserved F or W. D genes are given only for firm matches. Not all rows give a size; the values are once, few, many and, for expanded clones, a class.

abundance | j_gene | d_gene | v_gene | CDR3nt | CDR3aa
- | TRBJ1-6 | - | TRBV5-1 | TGCGCCAGCAGCTTGTATTGGACAGAGGGTCAGCCGAGCTCCTATAATTCGCCCCTCCACTTT | CASSLYWTEGQPSSYNSPLHF
- | TRBJ2-3 | TRBD1 | TRBV5-1 | TGCGCCAGCACCTACCTAACAGGGGAGTCGAGCACAGATACGCAGTATTTT | CASTYLTGESSTDTQYF
- | TRBJ1-1 | - | TRBV5-1 | TGCGCCAGCAGCGAGGGGGGGCTTACTGAAGCTTTCTTT | CASSEGGLTEAFF
- | TRBJ1-5 | TRBD1 | TRBV19 | TGTGCCAGTAGTGTGACAGGGAGCAATCAGCCCCAGCATTTT | CASSVTGSNQPQHF
- | TRBJ1-1 | TRBD1 | TRBV4-3 | TGCGCCAGCAGACGAGACAGGGTATGGCCCGTGGTATCGGGCCCGATGAACACTGAAGCTTTCTTT | CASRRDRVWPVVSGPMNTEAFF
- | TRBJ1-5 | TRBD1 | TRBV7-9 | TGTGCCAGCAGTCTGGACAGGGGAAGATGGGAGAAGAATCAGCCCCAGCATTTT | CASSLDRGRWEKNQPQHF
- | TRBJ2-7 | - | TRBV6-5 | TGTGCCAGCAGTTACGGTAGAGACGAGCAGTACTTC | CASSYGRDEQYF
- | TRBJ2-6 | TRBD1 | TRBV4-1 | TGCGCCAGCAGCCAAGGCGAGACAGGGGGCGCAACTGGGGCCAACGTCCTGACTTTC | CASSQGETGGATGANVLTF
- | TRBJ1-1 | - | TRBV2 | TGTGCCAGCACCCCGGACAAGAACACTGAAGCTTTCTTT | CASTPDKNTEAFF
- | TRBJ1-3 | - | TRBV5-4 | TGTGCCAGCAGCCCAGGGGCAGGGGATATCTCCTCTGGAAACACCATATATTTT | CASSPGAGDISSGNTIYF
- | TRBJ1-2 | TRBD1 | TRBV5-1 | TGCGCCAGCAGCTCAGACAGGGTGGATGGCTACACCTTC | CASSSDRVDGYTF
- | TRBJ1-2 | - | TRBV2 | TGTGCCAGCAGTGAAACATGCGCCAGGGATGATGGCTACACCTTC | CASSETCARDDGYTF
- | TRBJ2-4 | - | TRBV2 | TGTGCCAGTAATATGTGTCTAGCCAAAAACATTCAGTACTTC | CASNMCLAKNIQYF
- | TRBJ1-4 | - | TRBV5-1 | TGCGCCAGCAGCTTGGTGCAGGGCGCGGCTTTTGGGAATGAAAAACTGTTTTTT | CASSLVQGAAFGNEKLFF
- | TRBJ1-5 | - | TRBV4-3 | TGCGCCAGCAGCCAAGATGGCAGGGGATGGGAGCCCCAGCATTTT | CASSQDGRGWEPQHF
- | TRBJ2-2 | TRBD1 | TRBV27 | TGTGCCAGCAGGGGGACCAAGACAGGGAGCGGAGTCACCGGGGAGCTGTTTTTT | CASRGTKTGSGVTGELFF
- | TRBJ2-7 | TRBD2 | TRBV7-9 | TGTGCCAGCAGCCCTAGAGTAGCGGGGGACTACGAGCAGTACTTC | CASSPRVAGDYEQYF
- | TRBJ2-5 | TRBD1 | TRBV4-1 | TGCGCCAGCAGCCTACCGCCGGACAGGGGGCTTGAGACCCAGTACTTC | CASSLPPDRGLETQYF
few | TRBJ2-1 | - | TRBV5-6 | TGTGCCAGCAGCTTGGAAGTGAGCTCCTACAATGAGCAGTTCTTC | CASSLEVSSYNEQFF
- | TRBJ2-7 | TRBD2 | TRBV19 | TGTGCCAGTAGTGGAACCACTAGCGTACTATACGAGCAGTACTTC | CASSGTTSVLYEQYF
- | TRBJ1-1 | TRBD1 | TRBV5-6 | TGTGCCAGCAGCCCCTTCGCCAGGGGGCAACCTGAAGCTTTCTTT | CASSPFARGQPEAFF
- | TRBJ2-2 | TRBD2 | TRBV5-4 | TGTGCCAGCAGCCCCAGACTAGCGGGATCGAAGAACACCGGGGAGCTGTTTTTT | CASSPRLAGSKNTGELFF
once | TRBJ1-1 | TRBD1 | TRBV6-1 | TGTGCCACCCCGGGACAGGATAAAGCGAACACTGAAGCTTTCTTT | CATPGQDKANTEAFF
- | TRBJ1-2 | - | TRBV25-1 | TGTGCCAGCAGCCCTAGACAGATTACTAACTATGGCTACACCTTC | CASSPRQITNYGYTF
- | TRBJ1-5 | - | TRBV5-6 | TGTGCCAGCAGCTTGGACAGGAATCAGCCCCAGCATTTT | CASSLDRNQPQHF
- | TRBJ1-3 | TRBD1 | TRBV15 | TGTGCCACCAGCAGAGATGCGGGGACAGGGAGGCATGCTGGTGGAAACACCATATATTTT | CATSRDAGTGRHAGGNTIYF
- | TRBJ2-1 | TRBD2 | TRBV27 | TGTGCCAGCAGTCCCGGGACTAGCGGGGGGACCCTCTCCTACAATGAGCAGTTCTTC | CASSPGTSGGTLSYNEQFF
- | TRBJ1-2 | - | TRBV19 | TGTGCCAGTAGTATAGGAAGTTTCGGGGGAGTACATGATGGCTACACCTTC | CASSIGSFGGVHDGYTF
- | TRBJ1-1 | - | TRBV28 | TGTGCCAGCAGATCTCCAGGTCCCGTTGAAGCTTTCTTT | CASRSPGPVEAFF
- | TRBJ1-3 | - | TRBV5-6 | TGTGCCAGCAGCTCTGACAGGAAGAAGCACTCTGGAAACACCATATATTTT | CASSSDRKKHSGNTIYF
once | TRBJ1-2 | TRBD1 | TRBV19 | TGTGCCAGTAGTCCCCCGGGGACAGGGGGCTTGGGCTACACCTTC | CASSPPGTGGLGYTF
- | TRBJ2-5 | TRBD2 | TRBV27 | TGTGCCAGCAGTCGGACTAGCGGGGGACGGGAAGAGACCCAGTACTTC | CASSRTSGGREETQYF
- | TRBJ2-3 | - | TRBV7-9 | TGTGCCACCTCACCGAAACAGTACACCTACACAGATACGCAGTATTTT | CATSPKQYTYTDTQYF
- | TRBJ2-1 | - | TRBV19 | TGTGCCAGTAGTAGGGGCAGGAGCTCCTACAATGAGCAGTTCTTC | CASSRGRSSYNEQFF
- | TRBJ1-2 | TRBD1 | TRBV7-2 | TGTGCCAGCAGCCCTAGGACAGGGCCTAACTATGGCTACACCTTC | CASSPRTGPNYGYTF
- | TRBJ2-7 | - | TRBV7-8 | TGTGCCAGCAGCTTATGCGTGCGCGAGCAGTACTTC | CASSLCVREQYF
- | TRBJ1-6 | - | TRBV19 | TGTGCCAGTAGTATATTGGGGGCAGGGAATTCACCCCTCCACTTT | CASSILGAGNSPLHF
- | TRBJ1-1 | - | TRBV5-1 | TGCGCCAGCAGCTTGCATAGTGAAGCTTTCTTT | CASSLHSEAFF
- | TRBJ2-3 | - | TRBV5-5 | TGTGCCAGCAGCTTAGGGGTTGCTAGCACAGATACGCAGTATTTT | CASSLGVASTDTQYF
- | TRBJ1-2 | - | TRBV10-2 | TGCGCCAGCGGTAATACAGGATCTGGCTACACCTTC | CASGNTGSGYTF
- | TRBJ1-2 | TRBD1 | TRBV5-6 | TGTGCCAGCAGCTTGGGCGACAGGGAATACTATGGCTACACCTTC | CASSLGDREYYGYTF
- | TRBJ1-1 | TRBD1 | TRBV7-9 | TGTGCCAGCAGCTTATTGGGACAGGACTCTGGCCGAGAAGCTTTCTTT | CASSLLGQDSGREAFF
once | TRBJ2-4 | - | TRBV5-1 | TGCGCCAGCAGCTTGCCCGGACGGGAGAAGGAAGGGGTAGCCAAAAACATTCAGTACTTC | CASSLPGREKEGVAKNIQYF
- | TRBJ2-6 | - | TRBV9 | TGTGCCAGCAGCCAAAACCGGGACTTCTATAACCACTCTGGGGCCAACGTCCTGACTTTC | CASSQNRDFYNHSGANVLTF
- | TRBJ1-1 | TRBD1 | TRBV10-3 | TGTGCCATCAGTGCCGGGACAGGAGCTTTCTTT | CAISAGTGAFF
- | TRBJ1-2 | - | TRBV6-6 | TGTGCCAGCAGTTCTGGGACACCGAAACCTAACTATGGCTACACCTTC | CASSSGTPKPNYGYTF